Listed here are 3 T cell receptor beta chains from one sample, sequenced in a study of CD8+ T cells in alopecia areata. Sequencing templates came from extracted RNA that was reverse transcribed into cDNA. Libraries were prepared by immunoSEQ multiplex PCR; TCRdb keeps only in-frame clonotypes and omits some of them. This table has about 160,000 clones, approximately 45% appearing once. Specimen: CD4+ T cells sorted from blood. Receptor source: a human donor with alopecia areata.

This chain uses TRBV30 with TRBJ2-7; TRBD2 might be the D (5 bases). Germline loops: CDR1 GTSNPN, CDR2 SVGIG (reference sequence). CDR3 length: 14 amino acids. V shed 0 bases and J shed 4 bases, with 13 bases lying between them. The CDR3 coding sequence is TGTGCCTGGAGTGTCCGGCGGGTTCCGTACGAGCAGTACTTC. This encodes CAWSVRRVPYEQYF.

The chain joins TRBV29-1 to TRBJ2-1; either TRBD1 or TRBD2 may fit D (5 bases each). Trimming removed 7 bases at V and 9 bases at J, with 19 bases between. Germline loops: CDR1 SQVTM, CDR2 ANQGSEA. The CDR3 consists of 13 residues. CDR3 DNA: TGCAGCGCCACTAGACAGAGGCAGGGTGAGCAGTTCTTC. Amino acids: CSATRQRQGEQFF.

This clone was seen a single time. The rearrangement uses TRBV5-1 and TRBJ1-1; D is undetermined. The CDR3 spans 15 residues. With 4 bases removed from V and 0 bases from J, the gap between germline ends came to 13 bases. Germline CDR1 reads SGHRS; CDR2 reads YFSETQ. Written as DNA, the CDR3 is TGCGCCAGCAGCCGTACGAAGGGTCTGAACACTGAAGCTTTCTTT. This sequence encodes CASSRTKGLNTEAFF.